Shown below are 14 T cell receptor beta chains from a single sample sequenced in a study of T cell responses to AZD1222 COVID-19 vaccine. Assay used: immunoSEQ multiplex PCR; TCRdb lists only in-frame clones, some missing. The sample has about 90,000 clones; approximately 90% are singletons. Here the sequenced sample was peripheral blood, taken 28 days after the second AZD1222 dose. These receptors came from an adult who received the AZD1222 COVID-19 vaccine.

The chain combines TRBV6-2 or TRBV6-3 with TRBJ2-7; D ambiguous. The CDR3 loop spans 12 amino acids. Germline V gene lookup returns CDR1 MNHEY and CDR2 SVGEGT. Trimming cost V 2 bases and J 2 bases, with 4 bases left between them. The CDR3, as DNA: TGTGCCAGCAGTTACCCTACCTACGAGCAGTACTTC. Its translation is CASSYPTYEQYF.

This clone was observed a few times. V and J are TRBV19 and TRBJ2-7; 8 nucleotides line up with TRBD1. Losses at the gene ends were 5 bases for V and 4 bases for J; bases not matched to a gene: 13. This CDR3 comprises 16 residues. Germline lookup yields CDR1 LNHDA and CDR2 SQIVND (reference sequence). The CDR3 sequence: CASSGNRGTTPYEQYF. The CDR3 DNA reads TGTGCCAGTAGTGGGAACAGGGGGACCACACCTTACGAGCAGTACTTC.

V usage is TRBV12-5 and J usage is TRBJ1-2, with TRBD1 as a possible D gene (5 bases). The V end was cut by 6 bases, the J end by 9 bases, with 17 bases between. This CDR3 region has 13 residues. Germline V gene sequence: CDR1 LGHNT, CDR2 FRNRAP. The CDR3 DNA sequence: TGTGCTAGTGGCGACGACAGAATGCTGCGCTACACCTTC. Residues: CASGDDRMLRYTF.

V usage is TRBV6-4 and J usage is TRBJ2-3; D is possibly TRBD2 (5 bases). Per germline, CDR1 MRHNA and CDR2 SNTAGT. The CDR3 contains 15 residues. V dropped 2 bases and J dropped 2 bases, with 11 bases sitting between them. The DNA for the CDR3 is TGTGCCAGCAGTGACACGGGGTCTTACACAGATACGCAGTATTTT. Encoded protein: CASSDTGSYTDTQYF.

This clone was counted a few times. The gene calls are TRBV28 and TRBJ1-1, with unresolved D. Germline V gene lookup returns CDR1 MDHEN and CDR2 SYDVKM. The CDR3 covers 13 residues. V gave up 6 bases and J gave up 0 bases, with 8 bases separating them. The CDR3 DNA reads as TGTGCCAGCAGCCTAAACATGAACACTGAAGCTTTCTTT. This translates into CASSLNMNTEAFF.

The chain uses TRBV2 and TRBJ2-2, with D unresolved. Germline CDR1 and CDR2: SNHLY and FYNNEI. This CDR3 comprises 13 residues. V dropped 4 bases and J dropped 2 bases, with 5 bases sitting between them. Here the CDR3 reads CASSVGNTGELFF. In DNA, the CDR3 is TGTGCCAGCAGTGTGGGAAACACCGGGGAGCTGTTTTTT.

J is TRBJ1-2 and V is TRBV19, with D hard to call. The CDR3 is made up of 13 amino acids. Per germline, CDR1 LNHDA and CDR2 SQIVND (reference sequence). Trimming removed 0 bases from V and 14 bases from J, with 16 bases in between. Here the CDR3 DNA reads TGTGCCAGTAGTATAGAGGCGAAAAGTAGACGGACCTTC. It is translated as CASSIEAKSRRTF.

The gene calls are TRBV5-5 and TRBJ2-3, with D unresolved. This CDR3 has 15 amino acids. The germline V gene has CDR1 SGHKS and CDR2 YYEKEE (reference sequence). Trimming cost V 4 bases and J 2 bases, with 14 bases left between them. The CDR3 spells CASSATTVHTDTQYF. In DNA form, the CDR3 reads TGTGCCAGCAGCGCCACGACGGTGCACACAGATACGCAGTATTTT.

The gene calls are TRBV9 and TRBJ1-4; D possibly corresponds to TRBD1 (6 bases). The germline V gene has CDR1 SGDLS and CDR2 YYNGEE. V was pared by 3 bases and J by 7 bases, with 16 bases between. This CDR3 region has 15 residues. The CDR3 spells CASSARTEHIEKLFF. CDR3 in DNA: TGTGCCAGCAGCGCAAGGACAGAACACATTGAAAAACTGTTTTTT.

The genes are TRBV18 and TRBJ2-5; TRBD1 matches 7 bases. The CDR3 loop spans 16 amino acids. V shed 6 bases, J shed 5 bases, and the junction held 15 bases outside the gene matches. Germline CDR1 KGHSH, CDR2 LQKENI. The CDR3 loop is CASSPSWTGLGETQYF. The CDR3 DNA follows: TGTGCCAGCTCGCCGTCCTGGACAGGCCTAGGGGAGACCCAGTACTTC.

The chain uses TRBV6-5 and TRBJ1-4; possible D gene TRBD1, 5 bases. CDR3 length: 15 residues. The germline V and J ends were trimmed by 0 bases and 0 bases, with 5 bases remaining between them. Germline V lookup: CDR1 MNHEY, CDR2 SVGAGI. CDR3 bases: TGTGCCAGCAGTTACTCGACAGCAACTAATGAAAAACTGTTTTTT. This sequence encodes CASSYSTATNEKLFF.

The genes are TRBV7-2 and TRBJ2-6; TRBD2 might be the D (6 bases). With 3 bases removed from V and 4 bases from J, the gap between germline ends came to 16 bases. CDR3 length: 17 amino acids. CDR1 is SGHTA and CDR2 is FQGNSA in the germline V gene. CDR3 region: CASSFQGGAGGANVLTF. DNA of the CDR3: TGTGCCAGCAGCTTCCAGGGCGGAGCGGGCGGGGCCAACGTCCTGACTTTC.

The rearrangement links TRBV6-7 to TRBJ1-4; possible D gene TRBD1, 5 bases. TRBV6-7 carries the ORF label, with uncertain function. This CDR3 has 14 residues. V shed 3 bases and J shed 8 bases, with 13 bases lying between them. DNA of the CDR3: TGTGCCAGCAGTTATAGTCAGGGATGGGAAAAACTGTTTTTT. Amino acid sequence: CASSYSQGWEKLFF.

The J gene is TRBJ2-3, the V gene TRBV7-2, with 13 bases aligning to TRBD2. This CDR3 region has 16 residues. Germline loops: CDR1 SGHTA, CDR2 FQGNSA. V shed 5 bases and J 5 bases; nucleotides not matched to a gene: 7. The CDR3 reads CASSLGTSGTVDTQYF. The DNA for the CDR3 is TGTGCCAGCAGCCTGGGGACTAGCGGGACTGTAGATACGCAGTATTTT.